This T cell receptor (beta chain) derives from a study of long-term antiretroviral therapy in people with HIV (dated by TCRdb to 2022 to 2024). Describing the broader study: The earliest samples were collected approximately a decade before the 2015 WHO recommendation for immediate ART, a period when ART was typically delayed until CD4 counts fell. This retrospective serial study examined whether starting ART and sustained HIV suppression were associated with changes in the composition and diversity of the TRB repertoire in peripheral blood. From 25 to 30 adults with confirmed HIV infection, the cohort provided fewer than 200 cryopreserved PBMC samples, gathered serially across a mean of around six years (range 1-12). Of the 30 participants with HIV, some 12 were female. No cross-contamination during QIAcube processing was seen in test extractions of a monoclonal T-cell line run alongside around 31 polyclonal samples.

Sequencing of the TRB variable region was done with the immunoSEQ hsTCRB v3.0 assay at survey level resolution. A depth of about 40,000-50,000 T-cell genomes per sample was targeted for TRB sequencing. Pooled TRB libraries were sequenced on an Illumina MiSeq with a v3 150-cycle kit. The paper's processing steps were these. Repertoire analysis ran in R within a reproducible Nextflow workflow covering QC, data transformation and analysis. Custom analyses were implemented in LymphoSeq2, an R package for AIRR-Seq data exploration. Several samples that yielded fewer than 5000 total TRB sequences were excluded, so that around 190 HIV repertoires were analyzed. Among the approximately 190 retained HIV repertoires, 55 to 65 were collected before ART initiation and more than 120 after ART initiation. Repertoires were downsampled to 5000 TRB nucleotide sequences, with summary statistics averaged over 100 downsampling iterations. Only TRB sequences with CDR3 regions of at least seven amino acids were retained for analysis. Two measures captured diversity: a Shannon entropy-derived clonality score and the Gini coefficient. Repertoire networks linked the top 5000 CDR3 amino acid sequences whenever two sequences differed by an edit distance of one. For TRB CDR3 amino acid sequences, antigen specificity groups and MHC restriction were predicted with GLIPH2. Known CMV, EBV, HIV or tissue antigen associations were flagged by matching CDR3 amino acid sequences against VDJdb and McPAS-TCR. Pre-ART, post-ART and control groups were compared with Wilcoxon signed-rank tests and Holm-Bonferroni correction. Held by TCRdb, this immuneACCESS table contains in-frame sequences only and omits some clones. Under half of the omission traces to an unresolved V gene where checked; the cause of the rest is unknown. Clonal size and the V and J genes are those of that table, whereas D and trimming came from the DNA. The sample has under 40,000 clones on record, approximately 85% of them singletons. The top ten clonotypes cover 13% of the sample.

Broader findings and caveats from the paper: Samples dated from 2004 to 2017, and the ART regimens used may be less effective than current ones. A significant increase in TRB diversity was found to be associated with ART initiation, although TRB diversity was observed to remain significantly below that of transplant donor controls even after long-term ART. Inferences about post-ART repertoire changes were limited because no data were available on ART adherence, viral resistance or therapy changes. Expanded TRB clones identified before ART initiation dominated the repertoire at all time points, although this dominance fluctuated and declined in many PLHIV after ART. Because pre-ART samples had limited cell numbers, profiling was done on unsorted PBMC rather than on sorted CD4+ and CD8+ T cells. Owing to limited PBMC availability, only the TCR beta chain was sequenced, without alpha chain pairing. HIV repertoires had narrower CDR3 length ranges than controls, and the network structure suggested an antigen-experienced repertoire that shifted only slightly toward naive after ART.

Inclusion was restricted to participants for whom at least one PBMC sample before ART initiation and at least two post-ART samples were available. Treatment was received in the United States of America by all participants with HIV. Before DNA extraction, cryopreserved samples of about 0.95-11 million PBMC were thawed and washed. At the time of the earliest PBMC sample, participants with HIV were aged between roughly 20 and 54 years. PBMC samples from each participant spanned 1-4 timepoints before ART initiation and 2-8 timepoints after ART initiation, with a median of 7 samples. For every participant, serial HIV viral load, CD4+ T-cell count, ART history and demographic data were obtained. Genomic DNA was extracted from unsorted PBMC with a Qiagen kit on a QIAcube, processed in batches of 12 samples. For this clone: Its recognized antigen is unknown. Per-base qualities were not stored, and no clone one base away is much larger.

Per the germline V gene, SGHTS is the CDR1 and YDEGEE is the CDR2. After removal of 1 base from V and 2 bases from J, the junction retains 0 bases not matched to a gene. The CDR3 goes from the cysteine to the phenylalanine over 13 residues. The kept DNA is CDR3 alone, 39 bases in frame from the first base. The source of this sequence is a man between 18 and 35 years old with HIV. This material consisted of unsorted PBMCs, taken 0.3 years after starting antiretroviral therapy. The rearrangement joined TRBV5-8 to TRBJ2-7, and 7 junction bases match TRBD1. In nucleotide form, the sequence is TGTGCCAGCAGCTTGCAGGGGGCCTACGAGCAGTACTTC. Its product reads: CASSLQGAYEQYF.